A single T cell receptor (beta chain) is shown here with its context. Its antigen specificity is not known. Qualities for individual bases were not recorded, and no much larger clone is one base off. Library construction relied on RT-PCR. Sequencing instrument: Illumina HiSeq 2500. TCRdb took the public reads, trimmed them with fastp at Q25, ran MiXCR for clone calling and kept in-frame beta chains. Entries that share a CDR3 protein sequence are merged under the most common genes and DNA. The sample table holds about 180,000 distinct CDR3 sequences, of which nearly 9.5% were seen once. The ten largest account for roughly a tenth of the sample. This sample was taken from a study of response to subunit inactivated influenza vaccine (dated by TCRdb to between 2017 and 2018). Background for the entire study: To follow how T cells responded to a trivalent subunit inactivated influenza vaccine, the researchers relied on deep quantitative profiling of the T cell receptor repertoire. Findings and caveats that apply to the study as a whole: The authors suggested that each seasonal influenza vaccination may recruit only a limited number of new T cells.

Trimming takes 9 bases from V and 7 bases from J, and the germline ends sit 22 bases apart. CDR1 SGHDT and CDR2 YYEEEE are derived from the germline V gene. The CDR3, cysteine through phenylalanine, is 14 amino acids long. Only the CDR3 region is kept as DNA, spanning 42 bases read in frame from base 1. Recombination connected TRBV5-6 to TRBJ1-2; the D gene is possibly TRBD1, with 6 bases matching. This material consisted of non-naive T cells sorted from PBMCs, taken on the day of vaccination. Interpreted using the paper, the cell subset or site label stands for: memory T cell fraction. The TCR was taken from a man aged 50 to 60 who received an inactivated influenza vaccine. Donor details come from another sample of the same person, matched by shared clones. The DNA is TGTGCCATGGGCCCCGGACAGAAAGCTCTTGGCTACACCTTC. The encoded protein is CAMGPGQKALGYTF.